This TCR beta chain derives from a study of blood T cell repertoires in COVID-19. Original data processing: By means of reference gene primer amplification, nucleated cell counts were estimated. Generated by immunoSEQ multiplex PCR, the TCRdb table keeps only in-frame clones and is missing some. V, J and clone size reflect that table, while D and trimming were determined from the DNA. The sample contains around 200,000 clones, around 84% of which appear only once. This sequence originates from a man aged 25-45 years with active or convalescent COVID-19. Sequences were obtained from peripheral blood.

In DNA, the CDR3 is TGTGCCAGTAGTCTTCAAGCGGGGCAGTCCTACGAGCAGTACTTC. Its protein is CASSLQAGQSYEQYF. The V gene is TRBV19, the J gene TRBJ2-7; 7 bases agree with TRBD2. With 5 bases clipped from V and 1 base from J, the junction kept 8 bases outside the gene matches. This CDR3 comprises 15 residues. Germline CDR1 and CDR2: LNHDA and SQIVND (reference sequence).